These 5 T cell receptor beta chains were sequenced from one sample in a study of cytomegalovirus exposure and HLA in healthy donors. The study ran its PCR with 60 Vbeta and 13 Jbeta primers. Measured with immunoSEQ multiplex PCR; TCRdb has only the in-frame clones, and not every one. Of some 150,000 clones detected, under 75% appear once; the ten largest clones hold approximately 7%. The sequenced material came from PBMCs. Every receptor here comes from an older woman in good health and CMV-seropositive.

The chain has TRBV28 and TRBJ2-7, with D perhaps TRBD1 (5 bases). V gave up 2 bases and J gave up 6 bases, with 17 bases separating them. Germline CDR1 MDHEN, CDR2 SYDVKM. CDR3 length: 15 amino acids. The CDR3 protein is CASSLAYQTATEQYF. Here the CDR3 DNA reads TGTGCCAGCAGTTTAGCCTACCAGACAGCAACCGAGCAGTACTTC.

V usage is TRBV27 and J usage is TRBJ2-2; 7 nucleotides agree with TRBD2. The CDR3 has 17 amino acids. V lost 3 bases and J lost 0; bases outside the gene matches: 7. Per the germline V gene, CDR1 is MNHEY and CDR2 is SMNVEV (reference sequence). CDR3 region: CASSFLGSGTNTGELFF. The DNA for the CDR3 is TGTGCCAGCAGTTTTCTAGGCAGCGGGACGAACACCGGGGAGCTGTTTTTT.

The genes are TRBV7-6 and TRBJ1-5, with D unclear. The CDR3 loop spans 13 amino acids. Germline V gene data show CDR1 as SGHVS and CDR2 as FNYEAQ. Trimming cost V 1 base and J 6 bases, with 7 bases left between them. Written as DNA, the CDR3 is TGTGCCAGCAGCTTAGGAGGTTTTCAGCCCCAGCATTTT. This sequence encodes CASSLGGFQPQHF.

The chain has TRBV28 and TRBJ2-1, with 8 nucleotides matching TRBD1. The CDR3 has 16 residues. In germline, CDR1 is MDHEN, CDR2 SYDVKM. J gave up 5 bases and V 8 bases, and 14 bases lay outside the gene matches. CDR3 DNA: TGTGCCAGCGCAGGGGCCTACGGACAGGGTGACAATGAGCAGTTCTTC. Translated: CASAGAYGQGDNEQFF.

This clone was counted a few times. The chain is built from TRBV5-4 and TRBJ2-3, with 10 bases lining up with TRBD2. From germline, CDR1 is SGHNT and CDR2 YYREEE (reference sequence). The trim removed 4 bases at V and 4 bases at J, leaving 9 bases unmatched. This CDR3 spans 16 amino acids. As DNA, the CDR3 is TGTGCCAGCAGCGCGGGACTAGCGTGGTATGCAGATACGCAGTATTTT. It codes for CASSAGLAWYADTQYF.